This passage covers 26 T cell receptor beta chains from one sample sequenced in a study of blood T cell repertoires in COVID-19. The data were produced by immunoSEQ multiplex PCR, yet TCRdb's version contains in-frame clones alone and is incomplete. Here the sample spans about 190,000 clones, roughly 82% being singletons. The specimen sequenced was peripheral blood. The receptors stem from a woman between 55 and 75 years old with COVID-19, enrolled during active disease.

The gene calls are TRBV11-1 and TRBJ1-2; D is unclear. The germline V gene has CDR1 SGHAT and CDR2 FQDESV (reference sequence). Trimming pared 1 base from V and 3 bases from J, leaving 6 bases between. This CDR3 comprises 13 residues. In nucleotides, the CDR3 is TGTGCCAGCAGCTTAGGGCTCGACTATGGCTACACCTTC. Translation gives CASSLGLDYGYTF.

The chain links TRBV3-1 (or the pseudogene TRBV3-2) to TRBJ1-4; D unresolved. Germline V gene sequence: CDR1 LGHDT, CDR2 YNNKEL (reference sequence). The CDR3 is 17 amino acids. The germline V and J ends were trimmed by 3 bases and 4 bases, with 18 bases remaining between them. The CDR3 nucleotides are TGTGCCAGCAGCCACCTTAGAACCGGGAACCGTAATGAAAAACTGTTTTTT. As protein: CASSHLRTGNRNEKLFF.

The chain carries TRBV6-5 and TRBJ2-1, with 7 nucleotides matching TRBD2. The CDR3 spans 15 residues. The V and J ends lost 8 bases and 4 bases, in that order; junction bases with no gene match: 11. The germline V gene encodes CDR1 MNHEY and CDR2 SVGAGI. Here the CDR3 reads CASQPSGGEYNEQFF. The CDR3 DNA sequence: TGTGCCAGCCAGCCTAGCGGAGGGGAATACAATGAGCAGTTCTTC.

The chain combines TRBV6-6 with TRBJ2-1; D possibly corresponds to TRBD2 (5 bases). This CDR3 has 14 residues. Looked up from germline, CDR1 is MNHNY and CDR2 is SVGAGI (reference sequence). Trimming left V 0 bases short and J 6 bases short, with 9 bases between. CDR3 sequence reads: CASSYSASSNEQFF. The CDR3 nucleotides are TGTGCCAGCAGTTACTCGGCTAGCTCCAATGAGCAGTTCTTC.

J is TRBJ2-2 and V is TRBV19, with D unclear. Deletions cut 3 bases from V and 3 bases from J, with 8 bases between. The CDR3 contains 14 residues. Germline V gene lookup returns CDR1 LNHDA and CDR2 SQIVND (reference sequence). CDR3 amino acids: CASSILQDTGELFF. The CDR3 DNA reads as TGTGCCAGTAGTATTTTGCAGGACACCGGGGAGCTGTTTTTT.

The V call is TRBV9, the J call TRBJ2-3; the D is unclear. This CDR3 is 15 amino acids long. V was cut by 0 bases and J by 2 bases, with 10 bases left in between. Germline CDR1 is SGDLS and CDR2 is YYNGEE. CDR3 sequence (DNA): TGTGCCAGCAGCGTAGGCCTAGTCAACACAGATACGCAGTATTTT. The encoded protein is CASSVGLVNTDTQYF.

This chain links TRBV25-1 with TRBJ2-3, with TRBD2 matching over 11 bases. Germline values: CDR1 MGHDK, CDR2 SYGVNS. The V gene end was trimmed by 6 bases and the J gene end by 2 bases; junction bases not matched to a gene: 4. CDR3 length equals 15 residues. This CDR3 is CASRGTSGYTDTQYF. CDR3 coding DNA: TGTGCCAGCAGGGGGACTAGCGGATACACAGATACGCAGTATTTT.

V usage is TRBV2 and J usage is TRBJ2-1; perhaps TRBD1 as D (7 bases). Germline V lookup: CDR1 SNHLY, CDR2 FYNNEI. The CDR3 contains 15 residues. V lost 5 bases, J lost 5 bases, and 16 bases lay in between. The CDR3 spells CASSIFQGGDNEQFF. The CDR3 DNA reads TGTGCCAGCAGTATATTCCAGGGGGGAGACAATGAGCAGTTCTTC. The full variable domain, completed using reference TRBV2 and TRBJ2-1, is EPEVTQTPSHQVTQMGQEVILRCVPISNHLYFYWYRQILGQKVEFLVSFYNNEISEKSEIFDDQFSVERPDGSNFTLKIRSTKLEDSAMYFCASSIFQGGDNEQFFGPGTRLTVL.

The CDR3, as DNA: TGTGCCAGCAGCTTAGGACAGCCCAATGAGCAGTTCTTC. Its translation: CASSLGQPNEQFF. The chain carries TRBV11-2 and TRBJ2-1; perhaps TRBD1 as D (5 bases). Trimming removed 1 base from V and 6 bases from J, with 7 bases in between. This CDR3 is built from 13 residues. Germline V gene sequence: CDR1 SGHAT, CDR2 FQNNGV.

The J gene is TRBJ2-5, the V gene TRBV6-8; D possibly corresponds to TRBD1 (6 bases). The CDR3 has 14 amino acids. Deletions cut 4 bases from V and 2 bases from J, with 11 bases between. CDR1 and CDR2 (germline): MNHGY, SAAAGT. CDR3 region: CASSCRTEQETQYF. For the CDR3, the DNA is TGTGCCAGCAGTTGCCGGACAGAACAAGAGACCCAGTACTTC.

J is TRBJ1-2 and V is TRBV6-1, with unresolved D. Germline CDR1 and CDR2: MNHNS and SASEGT. Trimming cost V 2 bases and J 4 bases, with 8 bases left between them. CDR3 length equals 13 residues. The CDR3 is CASSETGFYGYTF. The CDR3 DNA reads as TGTGCCAGCAGTGAAACGGGGTTCTATGGCTACACCTTC.

This clone was observed a few times. The V call is TRBV7-2, the J call TRBJ2-7; tentative D call: TRBD1 (6 bases). Trimming took off 1 base at V and 3 bases at J, with 10 bases between the two ends. The CDR3 extends over 14 amino acids. Germline CDR1 and CDR2: SGHTA and FQGNSA. The CDR3 DNA sequence: TGTGCCAGCAGCTTAGGTCAGGGGAACTACGAGCAGTACTTC. Encoded protein: CASSLGQGNYEQYF.

The V gene is TRBV23-1, the J gene TRBJ2-1; D might be TRBD2 (5 bases). TRBV23-1 is known as an ORF, though its function is uncertain. CDR3 length: 17 amino acids. V lost 4 bases to trimming and J lost 8 bases, with 24 bases between them. The CDR3 region has the DNA TGCGCCAGCAGTCCTCGGATCCGGGGTAGGTATTACCATGAGCAGTTCTTC. Its protein product is CASSPRIRGRYYHEQFF.

This clone was observed a few times. The V and J genes are TRBV12-5 and TRBJ1-2; D uncertain. CDR3 length equals 16 residues. The V gene lost 6 bases and the J gene lost 2 bases, with 19 bases spanning the gap. CDR1 is LGHNT and CDR2 is FRNRAP in the germline V gene. CDR3 nucleotides: TGTGCTAGTGGCCGAGGTATTACCGGGGTAAACTATGGCTACACCTTC. Protein product: CASGRGITGVNYGYTF.

The gene calls are TRBV28 and TRBJ2-1, with 9 bases matching TRBD2. The CDR3 contains 17 residues. Germline V gene data show CDR1 as MDHEN and CDR2 as SYDVKM. J was trimmed by 2 bases and V by 3 bases; bases with no gene match: 8. CDR3 residues: CASSFSWRGGAYNEQFF. CDR3 in DNA: TGTGCCAGCAGTTTTTCCTGGCGCGGGGGGGCCTACAATGAGCAGTTCTTC.

The V and J genes are TRBV3-1 (or the pseudogene TRBV3-2) and TRBJ1-2; tentatively, D is TRBD1 (5 bases). Trimming removed 4 bases at V and 5 bases at J, with 17 bases between. CDR1 is LGHDT, CDR2 YNNKEL, per germline (reference sequence). CDR3 length: 15 residues. CDR3 sequence reads: CASSRGAGGEYGYTF. The DNA for the CDR3 is TGTGCCAGCAGCCGCGGGGCAGGTGGAGAATATGGCTACACCTTC.

V gene TRBV6-5 combines with J gene TRBJ1-3; TRBD1 aligns across 7 bases. Unmatched junction bases numbered 5, after V lost 6 bases and J lost 0 bases. Germline CDR1 MNHEY, CDR2 SVGAGI. The CDR3 consists of 15 residues. The CDR3 coding sequence is TGTGCCAGCAGGGGGGACAGAACCTCTGGAAACACCATATATTTT. Encoded protein: CASRGDRTSGNTIYF.

This clone is categorized as medium-sized. The sample has other DNA sequences that encode this CDR3 too. The J gene is TRBJ2-3, the V gene TRBV6-4, with 12 bases aligning to TRBD2. Per the germline V gene, CDR1 is MRHNA and CDR2 is SNTAGT. The CDR3 has 15 residues. The V gene end was trimmed by 2 bases and the J gene end by 3 bases; junction bases not matched to a gene: 0. The chain's CDR3 is CASSDGTSGTDTQYF. DNA for the CDR3: TGTGCCAGCAGTGACGGGACTAGCGGGACAGATACGCAGTATTTT.

The chain recombines TRBV18 with TRBJ2-7, with 11 bases matching TRBD1. The CDR3 has 15 residues. V lost 3 bases to trimming and J lost 4 bases; unmatched junction nucleotides: 5. CDR1 is KGHSH, CDR2 LQKENI, per germline. The CDR3 sequence is CASSPTGQGVYEQYF. As DNA, the CDR3 is TGTGCCAGCTCACCTACGGGACAGGGGGTGTACGAGCAGTACTTC. The variable domain in full, with the rest retrieved from reference TRBV18 and TRBJ2-7, is NAGVMQNPRHLVRRRGQEARLRCSPMKGHSHVYWYRQLPEEGLKFMVYLQKENIIDESGMPKERFSAEFPKEGPSILRIQQVVRGDSAAYFCASSPTGQGVYEQYFGPGTRLTVT.

This chain's CDR3 is CASSLTDSTEAFF. CDR3 DNA sequence: TGTGCCAGCAGCCTCACGGACAGCACTGAAGCTTTCTTT. The chain combines TRBV27 with TRBJ1-1; D possibly corresponds to TRBD1 (6 bases). There are 13 residues in the CDR3. The V gene lost 6 bases and the J gene lost 4 bases, with 12 bases spanning the gap. Germline V gives CDR1 MNHEY, CDR2 SMNVEV (reference sequence).

V is TRBV5-4 and J is TRBJ2-1, with D possibly matching TRBD1 (7 bases). Trimming left V 4 bases short and J 5 bases short, with 16 bases between. The CDR3 is 15 residues long. Germline V gives CDR1 SGHNT, CDR2 YYREEE (reference sequence). CDR3 in amino acids: CASSTPGGGHNEQFF. The DNA of the CDR3 is TGTGCCAGCAGCACCCCAGGGGGAGGTCACAATGAGCAGTTCTTC.

The rearrangement joins TRBV19 to TRBJ1-2; no clear D. Per the germline V gene, CDR1 is LNHDA and CDR2 is SQIVND (reference sequence). Trimming stripped 3 bases from V and 4 bases from J, with 9 bases between. CDR3 length: 13 residues. The CDR3 spells CASSIGGTYGYTF. Here the CDR3 DNA reads TGTGCCAGTAGTATTGGAGGAACCTATGGCTACACCTTC.

The V call is TRBV29-1, the J call TRBJ2-3, with D possibly matching TRBD1 (6 bases). The germline V and J ends were trimmed by 4 bases and 4 bases, with 12 bases remaining between them. CDR3 length: 13 residues. Germline V gene data show CDR1 as SQVTM and CDR2 as ANQGSEA. The CDR3 DNA sequence: TGCAGCGTTGCAGCAGGGGCCGCAGATACGCAGTATTTT. Translation: CSVAAGAADTQYF.

This chain uses TRBV28 with TRBJ1-2; 11 bases match TRBD1. From germline, CDR1 is MDHEN and CDR2 SYDVKM. This CDR3 has 14 amino acids. Losses at the gene ends were 5 bases for V and 7 bases for J; bases not matched to a gene: 6. The CDR3 nucleotides are TGTGCCAGCAGTCCCCCGGGACAGGGGGTTGGCTACACCTTC. This translates into CASSPPGQGVGYTF.

The chain uses TRBV5-1 and TRBJ1-2; 7 bases line up with TRBD1. CDR1 and CDR2 (germline): SGHRS, YFSETQ. The CDR3 sequence is 15 residues long. V shed 0 bases and J 3 bases; nucleotides not matched to a gene: 5. CDR3 sequence: CASSLVQGLYYGYTF. The CDR3, as DNA: TGCGCCAGCAGCTTGGTACAGGGGCTGTACTATGGCTACACCTTC.

Comment on this clone: At one end, the junction sequence differs from germline, possibly due to a read error. The V and J genes are TRBV19 and TRBJ2-1; 8 nucleotides match TRBD2. The CDR3 consists of 12 residues. Germline V lookup: CDR1 LNHDA, CDR2 SQIVND (reference sequence). The CDR3 nucleotides are TGTGCCAGTAGTCCCCTGACTAGCGAGCCGATCTTC. Its protein product is CASSPLTSEPIF.